This is a list of T cell receptor beta chains from one sample in a study of monozygotic twins with inflammatory bowel disease. From its re-call of the 5' RACE reads, TCRdb lists each CDR3 protein once, without DNA. Its table lists approximately 420,000 distinct CDR3 sequences. The sample was blood. The receptors here all came from a human donor with ulcerative colitis or Crohn's disease, or a healthy co-twin of an affected twin (not recorded which). Each CDR3 is given with its conserved first and last residue.

V	J	CDR3
TRBV9	TRBJ1-4	CASSVDLNEKLFF
TRBV18	TRBJ2-1	CASSPPSGGNNEQFF
TRBV6-2/TRBV6-3	TRBJ2-6	CASTLYPTGQRKAGANVLTF
TRBV15	TRBJ1-2	CATSRDRVSGYTF
TRBV5-4	TRBJ2-1	CASSTTLLAGGSNEQFF
TRBV7-3	TRBJ2-3	CASSEAVGSTQYF
TRBV15	TRBJ2-1	CATSRGGGREQQFF
TRBV29-1	TRBJ1-2	CSSRGGGDGYTF
TRBV5-6	TRBJ2-7	CASSYLGTAADEQYF
TRBV10-3	TRBJ1-1	CAISPTQGIGAFF
TRBV2	TRBJ1-4	CASSEERPVGNEKLFF
TRBV6-5	TRBJ1-1	CASSYSPGRTEAFF
TRBV11-1	TRBJ2-6	CASSLVGGPSSGANVLTF
TRBV5-1	TRBJ1-4	CASSGGRVDEKLFF
TRBV15	TRBJ2-7	CATSILAGGRVYEQYF
TRBV15	TRBJ2-1	CATSRATGYNEQFF
TRBV4-1	TRBJ1-3	CASSQGGGGNTIYF
TRBV7-2	TRBJ2-5	CASSQSTGTQETQYF
TRBV5-5	TRBJ2-7	CASSLGPGGIYEQYF
TRBV7-2	TRBJ2-7	CASSRPFTFYEQYF
TRBV3-1	TRBJ2-5	CASSPLAGVGSETQYF
TRBV20-1	TRBJ1-2	CSARERGRQFGGYTF
TRBV5-1	TRBJ1-1	CASSLGWGLERNTEAFF
TRBV11-2	TRBJ2-1	CASNIGGGTKSNEQFF